This paragraph covers one T cell receptor (beta chain) sequence. The antigen it recognizes is unknown. Per-nucleotide qualities are absent, and no much larger clonotype sits a single base away. The entire amount of isolated RNA was reverse transcribed using the High Capacity cDNA Reverse Transcription Kit, so the sequenced TCRB transcripts were expressed ones. Deep immunoSEQ sequencing was applied to naive, central memory and regulatory T cell samples, giving an average of roughly 3.3 million total reads per sample. Sorted cells were lysed in RLT buffer and RNA was extracted with DNase-treated RNeasy Micro or Mini kits, depending on cell number. Each cell subset was processed separately to prevent cross-contamination, with patient and healthy donor samples processed together. TCRB sequences were amplified from cDNA with the immunoSEQ multiplex PCR, producing 87-bp fragments spanning the CDR3 region. Sequencing of the amplicons was performed on the Illumina HiSeq platform. For the original study's pipeline: PCR bias was corrected computationally using synthetic template baselines, and reads within Hamming distance 2 were collapsed, with unmergeable singletons discarded. Reads were aligned to IMGT to assign V, D and J genes, CDR3 length, and insertions or deletions at six rearrangement sites. Within each subset, clonotype counts were normalized to sorted cell number, after which true diversity and Gini coefficients were computed with the tcR R package. The overlap coefficient, calculated on TCRB nucleotide sequences, was used to measure repertoire sharing. Out-of-frame TCRB sequences from naive cells were analyzed to stand in for the pre-selection repertoire. Imported from immuneACCESS, the table was reduced by TCRdb to in-frame sequences with V and J called. These copies leave out some clones; in studies compared against another copy, an unresolved V gene accounts for under half, and the cause of the remainder is not known. The V and J calls and clone size are taken from that table; D and trimming were inferred from the DNA. For this sample the table gives about 340,000 clones, of which 13% were detected only once. Of the sample, nearly 0.015% falls within the top ten clones.

The entry originates in a study of beta chain features in type 1 diabetes (dated by TCRdb to 2017 to 2018). General notes on the study: No differences in mean age, gender distribution, total cell number or subset yield were found between patients and healthy donors. A total of about 99,000,000 sorted cells were examined across all samples, and RNA yield correlated strongly with the number of cells per subset. The study compared TCRB repertoires of sorted circulating CD4+ T cell subsets between recently diagnosed type 1 diabetes patients and matched healthy donors. Regulatory and stem cell-like memory subsets were obtained from only 8 patients and roughly eight healthy donors, while naive and central memory subsets were obtained from all 30 or so donors. Broad study findings and their caveats: Naive, central memory and regulatory TCRB repertoires appeared to be more similar among patients than among healthy donors. At VDJ recombination sites, patients with type 1 diabetes made fewer insertions and deleted more nucleotides, a pattern implying thymic rearrangement abnormalities. Sequencing cDNA rather than genomic DNA could over-represent highly expressing activated cells, although activation and CD3 levels did not differ between groups. PCR may preferentially amplify shorter templates, but because patient and control samples were amplified and corrected together, any resulting skew would affect both groups equally. Because the HLA sub-analyses included only small numbers of individuals, any influence of HLA type on TCRB rearrangement was left unresolved. Type 1 diabetes patients showed a moderate but significant shortening of TCRB CDR3 length in all four CD4+ subsets.

V is pruned by 0 bases and J by 0 bases, leaving 15 bases of the junction without a gene match. Looking up the germline V gene yields CDR1 SGHTA and CDR2 FQGNSA. Inclusive of the bounding cysteine and phenylalanine, the CDR3 is 20 residues long. Solely the CDR3 DNA is kept, with 60 bases framed from the first base. A single peripheral blood draw of around 120 mL on average was collected from each donor into heparinised tubes. A BD FACSAria II and a panel including CD45RO, CCR7, CD25, CD127, CD95 and CD27 were used to sort naive, central memory, regulatory and stem cell-like memory CD4+ T cells. Purity was above 95% for every sorted population. PBMCs were isolated immediately by Lymphoprep density gradient centrifugation and stained directly without culture. Samples were stained and sorted in pairs, with one healthy donor and one patient per experiment, so that batch effects were minimized.

The rearrangement joined TRBV7-2 to TRBJ1-2; 8 bases in the junction line up with TRBD1. Sample: naive CD4+ T cells from blood. In light of the paper, this sample's cell subset or site label describes: true naive CD4+ T cells. The sequence was obtained from a woman aged 18-29 years with type 1 diabetes. The nucleotide sequence reads as follows: TGTGCCAGCAGCTTAGCAGGCGGCTCGGCAGGGGGCCCGGCTAACTATGGCTACACCTTC. Its coded protein is CASSLAGGSAGGPANYGYTF.